This TCR beta chain was captured by sequencing in a study of response to subunit inactivated influenza vaccine. Germline V gives CDR1 MNHNS, CDR2 SASEGT. The CDR3 contains 16 residues. Trimming at V came to 3 bases and at J to 4 bases, leaving 10 bases not matched to a gene. Using its own MiXCR run on the RT-PCR reads, TCRdb lists one record per CDR3 protein. The sample has roughly 190,000 distinct CDR3 sequences; about an eighth are singletons. This clonotype occurred a few times. These same data were also listed under a study on T cells expressing NK-cell markers. That publication notes: The authors generated TCR beta cDNA through 5'RACE template switching with UMIs. For several donors, the dominant NKG2C+ clonotypes made up roughly 1.0-8% of their CD8+ T cells.

The receptor's source is a man aged 50-59 years who received an inactivated influenza vaccine. V usage is TRBV6-1 and J usage is TRBJ1-1; 8 bases are a match to TRBD1. The sample in question was CD8+ T cells sorted from PBMCs, obtained 11 to 12 days after vaccination. In DNA form, the CDR3 reads TGTGCCAGCAGTGATGGGGCAGGGGGCTGGGGCACTGAAGCTTTCTTT. Protein: CASSDGAGGWGTEAFF.